Each of the 31 T cell receptor beta chains below was sequenced from the same sample in a study of control samples from healthy donors and cancer patients. TCRdb keeps only in-frame clones here, not all; method: immunoSEQ multiplex PCR. The table has 130,000 to 150,000 clones, 80% to 90% seen once. The sample was blood. The receptors were sampled from a woman aged 25 to 39 in good health.

The chain couples TRBV3-1 (or the pseudogene TRBV3-2) to TRBJ2-3; TRBD2 aligns across 7 bases. The CDR3 is 14 residues long. J gave up 6 bases and V 4 bases, and 7 bases lay outside the gene matches. Germline V lookup: CDR1 LGHDT, CDR2 YNNKEL (reference sequence). CDR3 amino acids: CASSPGLPDDTQYF. The CDR3, as DNA: TGTGCCAGCAGCCCGGGACTACCAGACGATACGCAGTATTTT.

This clone was recorded only once. This chain uses TRBV7-7 with TRBJ2-1, with 7 positions matching TRBD2. Germline assignment: CDR1 SSHAT and CDR2 FNYEAQ (reference sequence). CDR3 length equals 13 residues. The CDR3 DNA reads TGTGCTAGCGCTGGCGGGAGTACTAATGAGCAGTTCTTC. Translation: CASAGGSTNEQFF. The full variable domain, with the rest looked up from reference TRBV7-7 and TRBJ2-1, is GAGVSQSPRYKVTKRGQDVTLRCDPISSHATLYWYQQALGQGPEFLTYFNYEAQPDKSGLPSDRFSAERPEGSISTLTIQRTEQRDSAMYRCASAGGSTNEQFFGPGTRLTVL.

The CDR3 DNA follows: TGTGCCACTAGGCGGACTGGAAACACCATATATTTT. Its protein is CATRRTGNTIYF. This chain connects TRBV19 to TRBJ1-3; D gene ambiguous. The V gene's germline CDR1 is LNHDA and CDR2 SQIVND (reference sequence). Trimming left V 10 bases short and J 2 bases short, with 9 bases between. This CDR3 has 12 amino acids. The whole variable domain, filled in from reference TRBV19 and TRBJ1-3, reads DGGITQSPKYLFRKEGQNVTLSCEQNLNHDAMYWYRQDPGQGLRLIYYSQIVNDFQKGDIAEGYSVSREKKESFPLTVTSAQKNPTAFYLCATRRTGNTIYFGEGSWLTVV.

The rearrangement links TRBV24-1 to TRBJ1-1; TRBD1 matches at 9 bases. V lost 3 bases, J lost 7 bases, and 5 bases stayed unmatched. Germline CDR1 and CDR2: KGHDR and SFDVKD. This CDR3 has 14 residues. Here the CDR3 reads CATSDPGTGYEAFF. The CDR3, as DNA: TGTGCCACCAGTGATCCCGGGACAGGGTATGAAGCTTTCTTT.

This sequence joins TRBV2 and TRBJ1-6; TRBD1 matches 7 bases. The V segment lost 0 bases and the J segment 6 bases; nucleotides outside the gene matches: 5. The germline CDR1 and CDR2 sequences are SNHLY and FYNNEI. This CDR3 region has 16 residues. In DNA form, the CDR3 reads TGTGCCAGCAGTGAAGCTATGACAGGGAGTAATTCACCCCTCCACTTT. As protein: CASSEAMTGSNSPLHF.

Here the CDR3 reads CASSLDGAGGIYEQYF. CDR3 nucleotides: TGCGCCAGCAGCTTGGACGGGGCGGGGGGAATCTACGAGCAGTACTTC. The genes are TRBV5-1 and TRBJ2-7; 8 positions match TRBD2. Germline loops: CDR1 SGHRS, CDR2 YFSETQ. Unmatched junction bases numbered 8, after V lost 0 bases and J lost 3 bases. CDR3 length: 16 amino acids. The entire variable domain, with the rest obtained from reference TRBV5-1 and TRBJ2-7, is as follows: KAGVTQTPRYLIKTRGQQVTLSCSPISGHRSVSWYQQTPGQGLQFLFEYFSETQRNKGNFPGRFSGRQFSNSRSEMNVSTLELGDSALYLCASSLDGAGGIYEQYFGPGTRLTVT.

V gene TRBV7-6 combines with J gene TRBJ2-1; 9 nucleotides match TRBD2. The CDR3 runs to 14 residues. Losses at the gene ends were 7 bases for V and 4 bases for J; bases not matched to a gene: 5. Germline V gene lookup returns CDR1 SGHVS and CDR2 FNYEAQ. The CDR3 nucleotides read TGTGCCAGCACCTTTAGCGGGGGATACAATGAGCAGTTCTTC. Its translation: CASTFSGGYNEQFF.

This chain joins TRBV9 and TRBJ2-5; D possibly corresponds to TRBD1 (5 bases). Trimming pared 4 bases from V and 1 base from J, leaving 14 bases between. Germline CDR1 reads SGDLS; CDR2 reads YYNGEE. The CDR3 runs to 15 residues. The CDR3 sequence: CASSLRGGGQETQYF. In DNA form, the CDR3 reads TGTGCCAGCAGCCTAAGGGGTGGCGGCCAAGAGACCCAGTACTTC.

The chain joins TRBV5-4 to TRBJ1-4; D gene ambiguous. The V and J ends lost 0 bases and 0 bases respectively, with 9 bases between them. The CDR3 sequence is 16 residues long. Germline loops: CDR1 SGHNT, CDR2 YYREEE (reference sequence). The CDR3 here is CASSLDRSSTNEKLFF. The CDR3 bases are TGTGCCAGCAGCTTGGACAGATCATCAACTAATGAAAAACTGTTTTTT.

This clone was seen a handful of times. The chain joins TRBV6-5 to TRBJ1-5; 7 bases map to TRBD1. The trim removed 6 bases at V and 4 bases at J, leaving 3 bases unmatched. Germline V gene sequence: CDR1 MNHEY, CDR2 SVGAGI. CDR3 length equals 13 residues. CDR3 protein: CASSLGQNQPQHF. As DNA, the CDR3 is TGTGCCAGCAGCCTGGGACAGAATCAGCCCCAGCATTTT.

This clone turned up a few times. The chain is built from TRBV30 and TRBJ1-4, with 8 bases lining up with TRBD1. CDR3 length equals 13 residues. With 5 bases clipped from V and 2 bases from J, the junction kept 1 base outside the gene matches. Germline V gene lookup returns CDR1 GTSNPN and CDR2 SVGIG (reference sequence). In DNA form, the CDR3 reads TGTGCCTGGTACAGGGGGACTAATGAAAAACTGTTTTTT. This translates into CAWYRGTNEKLFF. The whole variable domain, remainder taken from reference TRBV30 and TRBJ1-4, is SQTIHQWPATLVQPVGSPLSLECTVEGTSNPNLYWYRQAAGRGLQLLFYSVGIGQISSEVPQNLSASRPQDRQFILSSKKLLLSDSGFYLCAWYRGTNEKLFFGSGTQLSVL.

The chain uses TRBV7-2 and TRBJ2-7; 7 nucleotides line up with TRBD2. Germline CDR1 is SGHTA and CDR2 is FQGNSA. The CDR3 extends over 14 amino acids. Trimming removed 5 bases from V and 1 base from J; junction bases left unmatched: 5. The CDR3 sequence is CASSGAGKSYEQYF. As DNA, the CDR3 is TGTGCCAGCAGCGGAGCGGGGAAATCCTACGAGCAGTACTTC. The whole variable domain, filled in from reference TRBV7-2 and TRBJ2-7, reads GAGVSQSPSNKVTEKGKDVELRCDPISGHTALYWYRQSLGQGLEFLIYFQGNSAPDKSGLPSDRFSAERTGGSVSTLTIQRTQQEDSAVYLCASSGAGKSYEQYFGPGTRLTVT.

V usage is TRBV4-2 and J usage is TRBJ1-1, with TRBD1 matching 7 bases. The ends lost 6 bases at V and 0 bases at J; junction bases unmatched: 19. Germline V lookup: CDR1 LGHNA, CDR2 YNFKEQ. The CDR3 is made up of 19 amino acids. DNA of the CDR3: TGTGCCAGCAGTCTTAGGGGGGGCAGGGGGGGAAAGGTGAACACTGAAGCTTTCTTT. It encodes CASSLRGGRGGKVNTEAFF.

Note on this clone: This sample includes further DNA sequences coding for the same CDR3. The rearrangement joins TRBV6-1 to TRBJ1-2; D gene unclear. V was cut by 2 bases and J by 4 bases, with 5 bases left in between. Germline V gene data show CDR1 as MNHNS and CDR2 as SASEGT. The CDR3 totals 12 residues. The CDR3 protein is CASSERGYGYTF. CDR3 DNA sequence: TGTGCCAGCAGTGAACGAGGCTATGGCTACACCTTC.

The gene calls are TRBV6-5 and TRBJ2-5, with 11 bases fitting TRBD2. The germline CDR1 and CDR2 sequences are MNHEY and SVGAGI. The CDR3 length is 14 residues. V trimming: 4 bases; J trimming: 4 bases; junction bases outside the gene matches: 2. The CDR3 sequence: CASSWLAGGETQYF. The CDR3 DNA sequence: TGTGCCAGCAGTTGGCTAGCGGGAGGAGAGACCCAGTACTTC.

The V and J genes are TRBV7-8 and TRBJ2-6, with D possibly TRBD2 on 5 matching bases. Between the trimmed V and J ends, which lost 8 bases and 4 bases, there was a span of 9 bases. Germline-derived CDR1 and CDR2 are SGHVS and FQNEAQ. The CDR3 runs to 13 residues. The chain's CDR3 is CASHPGGANVLTF. The CDR3, as DNA: TGTGCCAGCCACCCGGGGGGGGCCAACGTCCTGACTTTC.

J is TRBJ1-1 and V is TRBV30; maybe TRBD1 (5 bases). Trimming took off 0 bases at V and 4 bases at J, with 9 bases between the two ends. The CDR3 is 13 amino acids. Germline V gene lookup returns CDR1 GTSNPN and CDR2 SVGIG (reference sequence). The CDR3 DNA sequence: TGTGCCTGGAGTGTTGGAGGGGCCACTGAAGCTTTCTTT. Protein: CAWSVGGATEAFF. Complete variable domain (other parts from reference TRBV30 and TRBJ1-1): SQTIHQWPATLVQPVGSPLSLECTVEGTSNPNLYWYRQAAGRGLQLLFYSVGIGQISSEVPQNLSASRPQDRQFILSSKKLLLSDSGFYLCAWSVGGATEAFFGQGTRLTVV.

The chain uses TRBV5-5 and TRBJ1-5; 8 positions agree with TRBD1. The CDR3 runs to 16 residues. Germline V lookup: CDR1 SGHKS, CDR2 YYEKEE (reference sequence). After removal of 4 bases from V and 3 bases from J, the junction contained 9 bases not matched to a gene. Here the CDR3 DNA reads TGTGCCAGCAGCGCAGGGGGCCTTGGAGTCAATCAGCCCCAGCATTTT. Translating it yields CASSAGGLGVNQPQHF.

This clone was seen a single time. J is TRBJ1-3 and V is TRBV2; a possible D gene is TRBD1 (5 bases). Germline CDR1 SNHLY, CDR2 FYNNEI. The CDR3 runs to 18 residues. The germline V and J ends were trimmed by 4 bases and 0 bases, with 19 bases remaining between them. Here the CDR3 reads CASSVGASWGVSGNTIYF. Here the CDR3 DNA reads TGTGCCAGCAGTGTCGGGGCAAGCTGGGGGGTCTCTGGAAACACCATATATTTT.

This chain connects TRBV5-5 to TRBJ1-5, with D unclear. The CDR3 sequence is 14 residues long. From germline, CDR1 is SGHKS and CDR2 YYEKEE (reference sequence). V lost 3 bases to trimming and J lost 0 bases, with 7 bases between them. CDR3 bases: TGTGCCAGCAGCTCTGTCTATAGCAATCAGCCCCAGCATTTT. Its protein is CASSSVYSNQPQHF. Filled out from reference TRBV5-5 and TRBJ1-5, the complete variable domain reads DAGVTQSPTHLIKTRGQQVTLRCSPISGHKSVSWYQQVLGQGPQFIFQYYEKEERGRGNFPDRFSARQFPNYSSELNVNALLLGDSALYLCASSSVYSNQPQHFGDGTRLSIL.

V is TRBV19 and J is TRBJ1-5; D not certain. From germline, CDR1 is LNHDA and CDR2 SQIVND (reference sequence). This CDR3 has 15 amino acids. Deletions cut 3 bases from V and 2 bases from J, with 11 bases between. The CDR3 bases are TGTGCCAGTAGTATCCCCGGGAGGGGCAATCAGCCCCAGCATTTT. It encodes CASSIPGRGNQPQHF.

The chain links TRBV19 to TRBJ1-2; TRBD1 might be the D (6 bases). Deletions cut 4 bases from V and 8 bases from J, with 11 bases between. Per the germline V gene, CDR1 is LNHDA and CDR2 is SQIVND (reference sequence). CDR3 size: 12 residues. The CDR3 is CASSTLGGGYTF. In DNA, the CDR3 is TGTGCCAGTAGTACCCTGGGGGGCGGCTACACCTTC. Looking up the rest from reference TRBV19 and TRBJ1-2 gives the full variable domain: DGGITQSPKYLFRKEGQNVTLSCEQNLNHDAMYWYRQDPGQGLRLIYYSQIVNDFQKGDIAEGYSVSREKKESFPLTVTSAQKNPTAFYLCASSTLGGGYTFGSGTRLTVV.

The chain carries TRBV3-1 (or the pseudogene TRBV3-2) and TRBJ1-1; 9 positions match TRBD1. The germline V gene encodes CDR1 LGHDT and CDR2 YNNKEL (reference sequence). V lost 1 base to trimming and J lost 6 bases; unmatched junction nucleotides: 0. The CDR3 spans 13 residues. The CDR3 region is CASSQGQGAEAFF. Written as DNA, the CDR3 is TGTGCCAGCAGCCAAGGACAGGGGGCTGAAGCTTTCTTT.

The gene calls are TRBV28 and TRBJ2-5, with D tentatively TRBD1 (6 bases). Germline V gives CDR1 MDHEN, CDR2 SYDVKM. V lost 6 bases, J lost 7 bases, and 18 bases lay in between. The CDR3 is made up of 14 amino acids. For the CDR3, the DNA is TGTGCCAGCAGAAAGACAGGCCTCCTGGGGACCCAGTACTTC. Its protein is CASRKTGLLGTQYF.

This chain links TRBV3-1 (or the pseudogene TRBV3-2) with TRBJ2-1, with 7 nucleotides matching TRBD2. Germline-derived CDR1 and CDR2 are LGHDT and YNNKEL (reference sequence). There are 13 residues in the CDR3. V dropped 1 base and J dropped 8; count of bases not matched to a gene: 2. CDR3 in DNA: TGTGCCAGCAGCCAAGCGGGAGGATATGAGCAGTTCTTC. Protein sequence: CASSQAGGYEQFF.

This sequence joins TRBV6-5 and TRBJ2-2; 11 nucleotides agree with TRBD1. There are 15 residues in the CDR3. CDR1 MNHEY and CDR2 SVGAGI come from the germline V gene. The ends lost 6 bases at V and 6 bases at J; junction bases unmatched: 6. The CDR3 bases are TGTGCCAGCAGGTCAGGGACAGGGGGGTCCGGGGAGCTGTTTTTT. It translates to CASRSGTGGSGELFF.

This CDR3 is CSGAPWGVYTEAFF. The CDR3 nucleotides read TGCAGCGGTGCTCCGTGGGGTGTGTACACTGAAGCTTTCTTT. The chain has TRBV29-1 and TRBJ1-1; D call uncertain. The V gene lost 7 bases and the J gene lost 3 bases, with 18 bases spanning the gap. The CDR3 is 14 amino acids. Germline V lookup: CDR1 SQVTM, CDR2 ANQGSEA.

J is TRBJ2-3 and V is TRBV24-1, with a tentative D call TRBD2 (6 bases). The length of the CDR3 is 16 residues. With 4 bases removed from V and 2 bases from J, the gap between germline ends came to 15 bases. Germline-derived CDR1 and CDR2 are KGHDR and SFDVKD. In DNA, the CDR3 is TGTGCCACCAGTGACCCCAGCGGGTCAAACACAGATACGCAGTATTTT. The encoded protein is CATSDPSGSNTDTQYF.

The chain couples TRBV7-2 to TRBJ2-3, with 9 bases identical to TRBD2. The CDR3 loop spans 16 amino acids. V lost 3 bases to trimming and J lost 2 bases; unmatched junction nucleotides: 6. Germline values: CDR1 SGHTA, CDR2 FQGNSA. The DNA of the CDR3 is TGTGCCAGCAGCTTGGGGCCTAGCGGGAACACAGATACGCAGTATTTT. Its protein is CASSLGPSGNTDTQYF. Looking up the rest from reference TRBV7-2 and TRBJ2-3 gives the full variable domain: GAGVSQSPSNKVTEKGKDVELRCDPISGHTALYWYRQSLGQGLEFLIYFQGNSAPDKSGLPSDRFSAERTGGSVSTLTIQRTQQEDSAVYLCASSLGPSGNTDTQYFGPGTRLTVL.

V is TRBV24-1 and J is TRBJ2-3, with TRBD2 matching over 11 bases. This CDR3 spans 15 amino acids. J lost 4 bases, V lost 3 bases, and 2 bases had no gene match. Looked up from germline, CDR1 is KGHDR and CDR2 is SFDVKD. As DNA, the CDR3 is TGTGCCACCAGTGATCTAGCGGGAGGTGCAGATACGCAGTATTTT. This encodes CATSDLAGGADTQYF.

The V gene is TRBV11-2, the J gene TRBJ2-7; D call uncertain. Trimming took 5 bases from V and 6 from J, leaving 20 bases between them. CDR1 and CDR2 (germline): SGHAT, FQNNGV. The CDR3 length is 15 residues. CDR3 coding DNA: TGTGCCAGCAGCGCCACCCAATACTACAACGGCGAGCAGTACTTC. It specifies CASSATQYYNGEQYF.